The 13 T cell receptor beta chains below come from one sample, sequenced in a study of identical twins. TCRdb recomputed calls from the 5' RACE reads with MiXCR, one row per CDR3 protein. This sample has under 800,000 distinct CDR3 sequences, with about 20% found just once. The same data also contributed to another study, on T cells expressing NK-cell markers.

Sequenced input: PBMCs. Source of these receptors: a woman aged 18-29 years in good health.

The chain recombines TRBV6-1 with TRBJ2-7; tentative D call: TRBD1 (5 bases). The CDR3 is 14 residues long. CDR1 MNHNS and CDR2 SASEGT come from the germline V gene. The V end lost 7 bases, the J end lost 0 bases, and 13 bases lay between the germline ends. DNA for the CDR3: TGTGCCAGCATCGCGCCAGGGTCCTCCTACGAGCAGTACTTC. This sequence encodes CASIAPGSSYEQYF.

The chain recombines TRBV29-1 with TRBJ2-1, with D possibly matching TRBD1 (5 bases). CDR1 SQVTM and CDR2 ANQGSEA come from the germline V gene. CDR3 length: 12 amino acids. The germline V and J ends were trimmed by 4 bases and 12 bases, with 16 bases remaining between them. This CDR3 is CSVVRAGYRQFF. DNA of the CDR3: TGCAGCGTTGTCAGGGCAGGGTATCGGCAGTTCTTC.

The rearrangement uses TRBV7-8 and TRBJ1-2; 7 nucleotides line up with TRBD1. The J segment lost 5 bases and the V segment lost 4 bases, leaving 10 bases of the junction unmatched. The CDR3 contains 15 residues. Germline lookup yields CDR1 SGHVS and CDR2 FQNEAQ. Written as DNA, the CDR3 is TGTGCCAGCAGCTCTTGGTTATCAGGGGGGTATGGCTACACCTTC. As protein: CASSSWLSGGYGYTF.

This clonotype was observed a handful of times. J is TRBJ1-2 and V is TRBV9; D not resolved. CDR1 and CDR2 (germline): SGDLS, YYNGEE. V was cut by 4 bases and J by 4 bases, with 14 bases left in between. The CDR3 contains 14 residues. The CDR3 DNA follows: TGTGCCAGCAGCTCCCCCGGACGAAGCTATGGCTACACCTTC. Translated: CASSSPGRSYGYTF.

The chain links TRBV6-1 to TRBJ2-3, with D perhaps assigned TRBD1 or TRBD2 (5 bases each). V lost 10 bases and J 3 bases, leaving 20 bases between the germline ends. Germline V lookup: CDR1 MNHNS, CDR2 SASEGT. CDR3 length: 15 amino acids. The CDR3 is CATTDGGIGTDTQYF. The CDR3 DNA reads TGTGCCACCACGGATGGGGGAATCGGAACAGATACGCAGTATTTT.

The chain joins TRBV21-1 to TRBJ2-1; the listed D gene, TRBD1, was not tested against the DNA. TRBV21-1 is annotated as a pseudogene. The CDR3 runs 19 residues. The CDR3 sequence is CASSKRRGGDRDHSNEQFF. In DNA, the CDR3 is TGTGCCAGCAGCAAAAGGCGGGGGGGGGACAGGGATCACAGCAATGAGCAGTTCTTC.

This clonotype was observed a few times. CDR3 DNA: TGCAGTGCTAGAGACCAGGGGAGGATAGATACGCAGTATTTT. This sequence encodes CSARDQGRIDTQYF. The V call is TRBV20-1, the J call TRBJ2-3; D may match TRBD1 or TRBD2 (6 bases each). V lost 0 bases and J 5 bases, leaving 12 bases between the germline ends. The germline V gene has CDR1 DFQATT and CDR2 SNEGSKA (reference sequence). This CDR3 has 14 residues.

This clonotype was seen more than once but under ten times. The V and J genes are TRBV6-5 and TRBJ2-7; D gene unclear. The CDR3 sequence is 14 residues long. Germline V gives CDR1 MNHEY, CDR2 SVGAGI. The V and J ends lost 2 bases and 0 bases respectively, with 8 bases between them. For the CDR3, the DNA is TGTGCCAGCAGTTACCGTCCAGGCTCCTACGAGCAGTACTTC. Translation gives CASSYRPGSYEQYF.

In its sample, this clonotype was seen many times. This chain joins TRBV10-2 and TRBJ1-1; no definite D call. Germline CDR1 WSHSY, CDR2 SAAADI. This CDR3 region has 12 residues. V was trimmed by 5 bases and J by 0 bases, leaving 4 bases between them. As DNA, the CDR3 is TGCGCCAGCAGTAAGATGAACACTGAAGCTTTCTTT. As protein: CASSKMNTEAFF.

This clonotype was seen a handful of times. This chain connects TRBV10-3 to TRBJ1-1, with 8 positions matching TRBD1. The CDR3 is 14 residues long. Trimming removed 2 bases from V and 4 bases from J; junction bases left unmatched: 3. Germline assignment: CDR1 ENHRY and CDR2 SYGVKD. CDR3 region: CAISESTGGTEAFF. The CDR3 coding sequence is TGTGCCATCAGTGAGAGTACAGGGGGCACTGAAGCTTTCTTT.

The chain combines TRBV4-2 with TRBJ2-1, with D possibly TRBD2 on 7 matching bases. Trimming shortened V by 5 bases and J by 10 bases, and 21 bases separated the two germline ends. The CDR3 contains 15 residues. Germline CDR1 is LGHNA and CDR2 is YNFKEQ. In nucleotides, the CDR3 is TGTGCCAGCAGCGTCATCACGGGGGGCCCCTTAGAGCAGTTCTTC. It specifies CASSVITGGPLEQFF.

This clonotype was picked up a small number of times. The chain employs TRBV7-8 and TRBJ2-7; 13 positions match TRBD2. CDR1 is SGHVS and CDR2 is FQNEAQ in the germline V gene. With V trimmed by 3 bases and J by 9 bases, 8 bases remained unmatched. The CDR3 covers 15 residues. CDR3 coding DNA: TGTGCCAGCAGCTTGCCCGGGACTAGCGGGATCGGGCAGTACTTC. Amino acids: CASSLPGTSGIGQYF.

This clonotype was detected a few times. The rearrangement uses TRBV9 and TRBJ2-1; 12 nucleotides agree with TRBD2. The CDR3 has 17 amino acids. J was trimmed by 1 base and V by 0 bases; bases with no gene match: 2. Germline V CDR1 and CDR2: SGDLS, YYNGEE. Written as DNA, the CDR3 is TGTGCCAGCAGCGTAGGACTAGCGGGAGTTTCCTACAATGAGCAGTTCTTC. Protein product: CASSVGLAGVSYNEQFF.